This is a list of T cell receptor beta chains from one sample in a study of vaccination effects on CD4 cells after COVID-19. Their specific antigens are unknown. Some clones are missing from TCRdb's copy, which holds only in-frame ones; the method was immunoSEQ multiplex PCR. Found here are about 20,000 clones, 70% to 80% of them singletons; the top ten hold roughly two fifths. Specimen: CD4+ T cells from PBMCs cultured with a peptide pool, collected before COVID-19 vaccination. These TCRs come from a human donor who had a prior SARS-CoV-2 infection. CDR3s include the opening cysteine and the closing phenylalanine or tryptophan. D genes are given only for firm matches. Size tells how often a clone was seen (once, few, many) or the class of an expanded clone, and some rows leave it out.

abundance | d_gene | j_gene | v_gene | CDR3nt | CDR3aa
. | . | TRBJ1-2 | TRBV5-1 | TGCGCCAGCAGCTTGGTTAGGACTGGAGTTGGCTACACCTTC | CASSLVRTGVGYTF
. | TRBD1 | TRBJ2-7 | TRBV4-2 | TGTGCCAGCAGCCTCCGGGACAGGGGGAGCTACGAGCAGTACTTC | CASSLRDRGSYEQYF
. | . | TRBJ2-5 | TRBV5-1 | TGCGCCAGCTGGGGCGACAGCCAAGAGACCCAGTACTTC | CASWGDSQETQYF
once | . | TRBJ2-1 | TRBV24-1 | TGTGCCACCAGTGATTTTGGCGGGAAGAACAATGAGCAGTTCTTC | CATSDFGGKNNEQFF
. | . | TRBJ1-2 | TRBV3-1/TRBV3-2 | TGTGCCAGCAGCCAAGATTCTTCGGGCTATGGCTACACCTTC | CASSQDSSGYGYTF
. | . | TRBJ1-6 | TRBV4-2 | TGTGCCAGCAGCTACTTCTACCTCAACTCACCCCTCCACTTT | CASSYFYLNSPLHF
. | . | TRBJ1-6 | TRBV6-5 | TGTGCCAGCAGTTACGGTCGGGGATCACCCCTCCACTTT | CASSYGRGSPLHF
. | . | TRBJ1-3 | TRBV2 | TGTGCCAGCAGTGAAGCTTCGGGAAACACCATATATTTT | CASSEASGNTIYF
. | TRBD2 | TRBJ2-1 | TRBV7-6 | TGTGCCAGCAGCTTATATGGAGCGGGAGGGTACAATGAGCAGTTCTTC | CASSLYGAGGYNEQFF
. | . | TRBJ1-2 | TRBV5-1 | TGCGCCAGCAGCTTGGATTCGGGATCTAGCTATGGCTACACCTTC | CASSLDSGSSYGYTF
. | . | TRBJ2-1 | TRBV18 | TGTGCCAGCTCACCGTTGGCCAAAACATACAATGAGCAGTTCTTC | CASSPLAKTYNEQFF
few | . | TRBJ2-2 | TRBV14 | TGTGCCAGCAGCCACGGCGGGGAGCTGTTTTTT | CASSHGGELFF
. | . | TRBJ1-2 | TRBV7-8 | TGTGCCAGCAGCTACGGACGGTCCTATGGCTACACCTTC | CASSYGRSYGYTF
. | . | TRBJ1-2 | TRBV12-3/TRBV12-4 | TGTGCCAGCAGGGCACAGGGAGAAGGCTACACCTTC | CASRAQGEGYTF
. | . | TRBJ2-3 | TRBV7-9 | TGTGCCAGCAGCCCGGGGTGGAGTTCGGATACGCAGTATTTT | CASSPGWSSDTQYF
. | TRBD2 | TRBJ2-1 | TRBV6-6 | TGTGCCATATCTAGCGGGAGCTCCTACAATGAGCAGTTCTTC | CAISSGSSYNEQFF
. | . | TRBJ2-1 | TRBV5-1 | TGCGCCCAAACCCATTCCAATGAGCAGTTCTTC | CAQTHSNEQFF
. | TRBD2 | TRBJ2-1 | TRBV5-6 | TGTGCCAGCAGTGTACTAGCGGGAGGGCAGTTCTTC | CASSVLAGGQFF
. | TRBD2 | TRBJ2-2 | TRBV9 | TGTGCCAGCAGTGGAGGGATAGCGGGAAACACCGGGGAGCTGTTTTTT | CASSGGIAGNTGELFF
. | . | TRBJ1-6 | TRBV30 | TGTGCCTGGAGTGTACCCAACAGGGTTGATTCACCCCTCCACTTT | CAWSVPNRVDSPLHF
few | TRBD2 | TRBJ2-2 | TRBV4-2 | TGTGCCAGCAGCCCGGGACTAGCGGGGGGGCCGCCCGGGGAGCTGTTTTTT | CASSPGLAGGPPGELFF
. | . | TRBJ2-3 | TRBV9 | TGTGCCAGCAGCGTAGCCCCCGGGATAACAGATACGCAGTATTTT | CASSVAPGITDTQYF
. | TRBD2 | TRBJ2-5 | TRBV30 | TGTGCCTGGAACCCGGGACTAGCGGGGGGGGAGACCCAGTACTTC | CAWNPGLAGGETQYF
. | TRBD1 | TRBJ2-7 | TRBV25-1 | TGTGCCAGCAGTCCGACAGGGACCCTAAACGAGCAGTACTTC | CASSPTGTLNEQYF
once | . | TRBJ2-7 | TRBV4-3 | TGCGCCAGCAGCCAAGGATGGCAGGTTACCTACGAGCAGTACTTC | CASSQGWQVTYEQYF
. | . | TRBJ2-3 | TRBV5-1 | TGCGCCAGCAGCTTGGTTTTTGGTGGTGGGACGACAGATACGCAGTATTTT | CASSLVFGGGTTDTQYF
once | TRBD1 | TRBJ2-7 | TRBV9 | TGTGCCAGCAGCGCCCGAGACAGGGTTGGAACCTACGAGCAGTACTTC | CASSARDRVGTYEQYF
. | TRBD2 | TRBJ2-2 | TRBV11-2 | TGTGCCAGCAGCCCTATAGCGGGAGGGAACACCGGGGAGCTGTTTTTT | CASSPIAGGNTGELFF
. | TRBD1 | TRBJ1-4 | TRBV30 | TGTGCCTGGAGAACCGGGACAGGAAGGGAAAAACTGTTTTTT | CAWRTGTGREKLFF
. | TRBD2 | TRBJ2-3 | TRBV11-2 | TGTGCCAGCAGCTTAGATATGCAAGGGACTAGCGGCACAGATACGCAGTATTTT | CASSLDMQGTSGTDTQYF
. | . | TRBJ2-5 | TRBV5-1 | TGCGCCAGCAGCTTCTGGGGACCGGGAGAGACCCAGTACTTC | CASSFWGPGETQYF
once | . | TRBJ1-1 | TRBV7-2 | TGTGCCAGCAGCTTAGGCCTATTACAGGGATTTAGGGGCACTGAAGCTTTCTTT | CASSLGLLQGFRGTEAFF
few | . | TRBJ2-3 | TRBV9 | TGTGCCAGCAGCCCCCGGGCAGTTAGCACAGATACGCAGTATTTT | CASSPRAVSTDTQYF
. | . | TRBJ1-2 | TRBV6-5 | TGTGCCAGCAGTTTGGACAAAAGCCCCTATGGCTACACCTTC | CASSLDKSPYGYTF
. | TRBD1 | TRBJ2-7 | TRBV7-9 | TGTGCCAGCAGCTTGGGGGACAGGGATGGTGGTTCCGAGCAGTACTTC | CASSLGDRDGGSEQYF
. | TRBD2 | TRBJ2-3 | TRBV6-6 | TGTGCCAGCAGTCGACTAGCGGGGGGATATACGCAGTATTTT | CASSRLAGGYTQYF
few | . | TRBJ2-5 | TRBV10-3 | TGTGCCATCAGTGAGCACCTGTGGGTCCAAGAGACCCAGTACTTC | CAISEHLWVQETQYF
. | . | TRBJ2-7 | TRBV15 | TGTGCCACCAGCAGAGGTTACGAATACGAGCAGTACTTC | CATSRGYEYEQYF
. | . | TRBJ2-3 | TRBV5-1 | TGCGCCAGCGGGAGCAAGACTCCCCGGGGGCCAGATACGCAGTATTTT | CASGSKTPRGPDTQYF
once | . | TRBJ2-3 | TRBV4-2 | TGTGCCAGCAGCCCCACCCCCACTAGCTTCCCCACAGATACGCAGTATTTT | CASSPTPTSFPTDTQYF
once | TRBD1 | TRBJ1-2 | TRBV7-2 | TGTGCCAGCAGCTACCGGACAGGGCTTACCGAGTTCTATGGCTACACCTTC | CASSYRTGLTEFYGYTF
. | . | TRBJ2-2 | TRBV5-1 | TGCGCCAGCAGCTTGGAGCAGGGAACCGGGGAGCTGTTTTTT | CASSLEQGTGELFF
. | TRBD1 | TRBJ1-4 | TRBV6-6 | TGTGCCAGCAGTCAGGGACAGCTTGAAAAACTGTTTTTT | CASSQGQLEKLFF
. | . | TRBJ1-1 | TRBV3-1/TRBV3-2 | TGTGCCAGCAGTCAAAGTGGCCGGAACGCTGAAGCTTTCTTT | CASSQSGRNAEAFF
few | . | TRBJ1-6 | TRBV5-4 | TGTGCCAGCAGCTTCGGGCGCGGTTATTCACCCCTCCACTTT | CASSFGRGYSPLHF
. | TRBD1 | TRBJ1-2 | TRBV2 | TGTGCCAGCAGGGCGACAGGGGGCCACTATGGCTACACCTTC | CASRATGGHYGYTF
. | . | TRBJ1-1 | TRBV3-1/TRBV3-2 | TGTGCCAGCAGCCAAGAAGGAGGTAACACTGAAGCTTTCTTT | CASSQEGGNTEAFF
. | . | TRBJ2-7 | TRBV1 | TGCACCAGCAGCCTACACAGGGGGGACGAGCAGTACTTC | CTSSLHRGDEQYF
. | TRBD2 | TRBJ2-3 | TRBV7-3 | TGTGCCAGCAGCTCACGACCGGGGAGTTGGACGTCTAGCGGAACAGATACGCAGTATTTT | CASSSRPGSWTSSGTDTQYF
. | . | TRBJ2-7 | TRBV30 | TGTGCCTGGAGTCAACGGGGGAGTTTCGCCGAGCAGTACTTC | CAWSQRGSFAEQYF
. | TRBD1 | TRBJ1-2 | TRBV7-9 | TGTGCCAGCAGCCTTATGTCGGGACAGAGCCCCTATGGCTACACCTTC | CASSLMSGQSPYGYTF
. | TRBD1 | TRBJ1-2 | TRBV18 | TGTGCCAGCTCACAGACCGTGGGACAGAACTATGGCTACACCTTC | CASSQTVGQNYGYTF
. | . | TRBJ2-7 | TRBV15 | TGTGCCACCAGCAGAGGCCAGGGGCGGACCTACGAGCAGTACTTC | CATSRGQGRTYEQYF
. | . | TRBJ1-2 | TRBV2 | TGTGCCAGCAGGAGTTCAGGGGCTAGCGGGGGCTATGGCTACACCTTC | CASRSSGASGGYGYTF
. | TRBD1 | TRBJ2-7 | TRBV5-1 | TGCGCCAGCAGCTTGGCCACAGGGGGCCACGAGCAGTACTTC | CASSLATGGHEQYF
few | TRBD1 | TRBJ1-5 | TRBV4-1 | TGCGCCAGCAGCCAAGATTTGGACAGGGGTTATAGCAATCAGCCCCAGCATTTT | CASSQDLDRGYSNQPQHF
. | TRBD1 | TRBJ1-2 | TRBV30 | TGTGCCTGGACCCGGACAGGAGGAGGGTTCTTAGCTAACTATGGCTACACCTTC | CAWTRTGGGFLANYGYTF
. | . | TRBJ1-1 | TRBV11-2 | TGTGCCAGCAGCTTAGAGTTTGGCAGGGCGAACACTGAAGCTTTCTTT | CASSLEFGRANTEAFF
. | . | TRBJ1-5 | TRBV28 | TGTGCCTCAATGTATAGCAATCAGCCCCAGCATTTT | CASMYSNQPQHF